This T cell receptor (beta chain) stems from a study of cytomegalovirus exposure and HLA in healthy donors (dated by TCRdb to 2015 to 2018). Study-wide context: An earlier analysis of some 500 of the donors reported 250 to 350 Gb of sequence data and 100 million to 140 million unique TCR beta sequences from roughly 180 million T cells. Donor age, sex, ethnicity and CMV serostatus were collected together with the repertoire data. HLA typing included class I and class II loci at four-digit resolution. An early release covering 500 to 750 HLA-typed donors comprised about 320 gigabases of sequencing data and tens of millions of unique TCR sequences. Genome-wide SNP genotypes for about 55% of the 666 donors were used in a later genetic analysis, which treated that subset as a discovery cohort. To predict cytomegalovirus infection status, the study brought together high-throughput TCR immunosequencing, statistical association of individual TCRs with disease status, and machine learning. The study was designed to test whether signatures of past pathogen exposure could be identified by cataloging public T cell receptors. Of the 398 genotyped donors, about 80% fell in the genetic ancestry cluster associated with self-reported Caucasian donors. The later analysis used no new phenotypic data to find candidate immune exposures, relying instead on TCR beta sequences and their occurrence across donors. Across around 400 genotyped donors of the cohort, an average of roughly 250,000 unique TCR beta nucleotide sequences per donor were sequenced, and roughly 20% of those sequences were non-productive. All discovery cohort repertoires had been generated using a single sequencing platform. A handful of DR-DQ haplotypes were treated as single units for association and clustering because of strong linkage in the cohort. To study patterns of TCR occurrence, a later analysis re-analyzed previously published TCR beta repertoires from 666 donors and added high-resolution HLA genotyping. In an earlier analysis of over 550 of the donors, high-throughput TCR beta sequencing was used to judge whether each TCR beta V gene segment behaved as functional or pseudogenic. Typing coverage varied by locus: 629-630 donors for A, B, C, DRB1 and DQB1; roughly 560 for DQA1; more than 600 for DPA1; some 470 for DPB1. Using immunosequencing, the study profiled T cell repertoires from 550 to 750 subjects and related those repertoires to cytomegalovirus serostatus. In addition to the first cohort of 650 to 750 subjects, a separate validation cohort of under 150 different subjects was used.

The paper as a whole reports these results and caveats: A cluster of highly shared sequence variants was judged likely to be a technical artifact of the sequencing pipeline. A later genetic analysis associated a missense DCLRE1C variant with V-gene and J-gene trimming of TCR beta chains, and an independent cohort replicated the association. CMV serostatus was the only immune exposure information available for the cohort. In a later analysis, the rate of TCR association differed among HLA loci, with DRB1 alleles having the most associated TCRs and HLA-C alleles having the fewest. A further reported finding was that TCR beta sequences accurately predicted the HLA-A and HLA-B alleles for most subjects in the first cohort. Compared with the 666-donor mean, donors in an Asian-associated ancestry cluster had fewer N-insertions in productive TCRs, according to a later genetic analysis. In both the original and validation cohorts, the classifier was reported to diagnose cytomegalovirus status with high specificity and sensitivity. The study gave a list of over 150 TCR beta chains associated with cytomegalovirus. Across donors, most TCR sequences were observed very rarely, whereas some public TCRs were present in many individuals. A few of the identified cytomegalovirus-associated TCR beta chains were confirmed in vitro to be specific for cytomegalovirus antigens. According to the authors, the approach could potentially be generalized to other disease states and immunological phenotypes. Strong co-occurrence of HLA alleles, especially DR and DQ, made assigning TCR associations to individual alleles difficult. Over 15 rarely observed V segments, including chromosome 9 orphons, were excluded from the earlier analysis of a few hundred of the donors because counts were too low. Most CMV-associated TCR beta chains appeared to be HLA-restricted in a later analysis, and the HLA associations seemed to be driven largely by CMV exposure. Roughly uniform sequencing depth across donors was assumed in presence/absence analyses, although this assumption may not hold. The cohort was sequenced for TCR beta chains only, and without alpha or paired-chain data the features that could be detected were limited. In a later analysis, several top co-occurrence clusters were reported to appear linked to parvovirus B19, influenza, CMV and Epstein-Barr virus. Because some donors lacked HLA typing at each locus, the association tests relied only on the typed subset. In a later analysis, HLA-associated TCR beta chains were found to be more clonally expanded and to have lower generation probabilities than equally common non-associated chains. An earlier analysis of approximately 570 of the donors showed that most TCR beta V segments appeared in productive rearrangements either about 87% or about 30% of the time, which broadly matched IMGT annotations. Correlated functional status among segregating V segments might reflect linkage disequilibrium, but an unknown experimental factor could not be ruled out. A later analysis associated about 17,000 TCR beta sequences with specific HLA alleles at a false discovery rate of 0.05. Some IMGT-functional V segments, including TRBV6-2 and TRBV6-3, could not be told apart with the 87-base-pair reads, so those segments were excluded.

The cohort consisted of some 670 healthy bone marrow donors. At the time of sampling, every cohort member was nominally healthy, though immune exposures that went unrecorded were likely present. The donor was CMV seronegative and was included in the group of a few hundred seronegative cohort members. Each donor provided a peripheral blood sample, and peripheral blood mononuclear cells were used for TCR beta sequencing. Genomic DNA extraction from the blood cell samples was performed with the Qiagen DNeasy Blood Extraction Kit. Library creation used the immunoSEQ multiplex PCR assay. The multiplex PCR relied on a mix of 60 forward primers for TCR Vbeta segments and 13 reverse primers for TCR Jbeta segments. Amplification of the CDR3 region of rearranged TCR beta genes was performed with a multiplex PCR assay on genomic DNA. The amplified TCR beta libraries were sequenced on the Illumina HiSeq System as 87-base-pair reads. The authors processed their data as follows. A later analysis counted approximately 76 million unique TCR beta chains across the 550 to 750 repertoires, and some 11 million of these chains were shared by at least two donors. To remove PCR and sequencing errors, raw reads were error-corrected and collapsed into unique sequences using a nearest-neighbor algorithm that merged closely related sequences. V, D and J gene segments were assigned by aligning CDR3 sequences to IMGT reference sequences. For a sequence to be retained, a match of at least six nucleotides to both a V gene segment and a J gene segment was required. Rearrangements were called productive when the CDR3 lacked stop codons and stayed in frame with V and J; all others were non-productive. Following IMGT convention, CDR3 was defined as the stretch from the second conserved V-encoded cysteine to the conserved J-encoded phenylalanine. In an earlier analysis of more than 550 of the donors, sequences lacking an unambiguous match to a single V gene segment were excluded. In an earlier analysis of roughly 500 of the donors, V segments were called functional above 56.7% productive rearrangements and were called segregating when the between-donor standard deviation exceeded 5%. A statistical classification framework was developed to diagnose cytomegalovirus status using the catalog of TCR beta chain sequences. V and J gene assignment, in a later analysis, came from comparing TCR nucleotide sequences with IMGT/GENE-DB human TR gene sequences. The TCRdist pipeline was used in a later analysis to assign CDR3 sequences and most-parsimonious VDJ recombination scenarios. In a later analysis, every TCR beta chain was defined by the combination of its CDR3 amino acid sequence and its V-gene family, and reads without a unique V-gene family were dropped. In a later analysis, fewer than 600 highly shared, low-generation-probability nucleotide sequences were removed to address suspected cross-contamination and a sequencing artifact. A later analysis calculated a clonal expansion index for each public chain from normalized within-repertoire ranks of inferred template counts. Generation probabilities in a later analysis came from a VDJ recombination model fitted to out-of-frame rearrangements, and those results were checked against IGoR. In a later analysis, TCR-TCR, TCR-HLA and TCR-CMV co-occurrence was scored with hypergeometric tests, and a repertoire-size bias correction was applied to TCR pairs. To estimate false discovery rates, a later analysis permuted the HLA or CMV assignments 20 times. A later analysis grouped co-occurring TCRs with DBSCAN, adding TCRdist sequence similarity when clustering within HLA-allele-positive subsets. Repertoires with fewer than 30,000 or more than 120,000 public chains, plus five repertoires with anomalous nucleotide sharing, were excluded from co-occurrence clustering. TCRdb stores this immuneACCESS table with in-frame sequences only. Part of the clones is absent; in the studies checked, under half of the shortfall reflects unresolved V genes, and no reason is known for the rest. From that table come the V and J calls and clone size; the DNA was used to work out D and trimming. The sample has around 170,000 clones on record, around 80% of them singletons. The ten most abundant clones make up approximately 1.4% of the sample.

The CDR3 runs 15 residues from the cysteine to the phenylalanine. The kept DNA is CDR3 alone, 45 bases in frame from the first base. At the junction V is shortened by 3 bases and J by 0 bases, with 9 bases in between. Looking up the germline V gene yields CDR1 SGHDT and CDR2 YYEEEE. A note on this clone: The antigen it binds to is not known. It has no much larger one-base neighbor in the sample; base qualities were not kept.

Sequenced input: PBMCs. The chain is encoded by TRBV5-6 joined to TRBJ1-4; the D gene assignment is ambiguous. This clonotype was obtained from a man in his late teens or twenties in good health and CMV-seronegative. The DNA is TGTGCCAGCAGCTCTCCACTTGCAACTAATGAAAAACTGTTTTTT. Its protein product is CASSSPLATNEKLFF.